This T cell receptor beta chain was documented in a study of cytomegalovirus exposure and HLA in healthy donors. General study findings and limits: Cytomegalovirus-associated TCR beta chains were listed, numbering 150 to 200. Presence/absence results assume similar sequencing depth per donor, which may not hold.

Both 60 Vbeta primers and 13 Jbeta primers went into the PCR. Profiling relied on immunoSEQ multiplex PCR, and the TCRdb table lists in-frame clones only, not all of them. The table lists about 150,000 clones, roughly 80% of them singletons. Regarding this clone: Its antigen is undetermined.

This CDR3 has 12 amino acids. V lost 6 bases to trimming and J lost 7 bases, with 13 bases between them. CDR1 is MDHEN, CDR2 SYDVKM, per germline. The chain has TRBV28 and TRBJ2-7; D is possibly TRBD1 (5 bases). The receptor was derived from a boy between 2 and 10 years old in good health and CMV-seronegative. Sequencing was done on a sample of PBMCs. This CDR3 is CASRPPGQEQYF. The DNA for the CDR3 is TGTGCCAGCAGACCACCAGGGCAGGAGCAGTACTTC.